This is a list of T cell receptor beta chains from one sample in a study of T cell changes during pregnancy in multiple sclerosis. TCRdb's copy holds only in-frame clones and misses some; the assay was immunoSEQ multiplex PCR. The table records some 70,000 clones, about nine tenths of them present only once. The material was peripheral blood, obtained in the third trimester of pregnancy. The receptors stem from a female donor with multiple sclerosis, enrolled in a pregnancy study. Each CDR3 is given with its conserved first and last residue. The D gene is left open where the match is weak. The size of a clone is reported for some rows only, either as once, few or many, or as a class for expanded clones.

>TRBD2|.|TRBJ2-2|TRBV7-8
CASSPPLRLAGGYTGELFF
TGTGCCAGCAGCCCCCCTTTAAGACTAGCGGGCGGATACACCGGGGAGCTGTTTTTT
>.|.|TRBJ2-2|TRBV30
CAWSGEGWDSGELFF
TGTGCCTGGAGTGGAGAAGGGTGGGACTCCGGGGAGCTGTTTTTT
>TRBD1|.|TRBJ2-3|TRBV7-6
CASSLVHLKDRGTDTQYF
TGTGCCAGCAGCTTAGTACACCTAAAGGACAGGGGAACAGATACGCAGTATTTT
>.|.|TRBJ1-2|TRBV27
CASRQDSNYGYTF
TGTGCCAGCCGACAGGATTCTAACTATGGCTACACCTTC
>.|.|TRBJ2-7|TRBV2
CASNRGGVYYEQYF
TGTGCCAGCAACCGAGGGGGGGTCTACTACGAGCAGTACTTC
>.|.|TRBJ1-2|TRBV18
CASSPPEDGYTF
TGTGCCAGCTCACCACCAGAGGATGGCTACACCTTC
>TRBD2|.|TRBJ2-1|TRBV30
CAWSSSGNEQFF
TGTGCCTGGAGCTCTAGCGGCAATGAGCAGTTCTTC
>.|.|TRBJ2-7|TRBV5-1
CASSLVLGAYEQYF
TGCGCCAGCAGCTTAGTTCTAGGGGCCTACGAGCAGTACTTC
>.|.|TRBJ2-7|TRBV10-2
CASSESGAGGTYEQYF
TGCGCCAGCAGTGAGTCTGGGGCAGGGGGGACCTACGAGCAGTACTTC
>.|once|TRBJ2-7|TRBV27
CASSSAEKSGTALGGVYEQYF
TGTGCCAGCAGTTCCGCAGAGAAGTCCGGGACCGCACTTGGAGGGGTCTACGAGCAGTACTTC
>TRBD2|.|TRBJ2-3|TRBV11-2
CASSPSRAGGADTQYF
TGTGCCAGCAGCCCCAGTCGGGCGGGAGGAGCAGATACGCAGTATTTT
>.|.|TRBJ1-1|TRBV10-3
CAISGSQGTNTEAFF
TGTGCCATCAGTGGGTCCCAGGGTACGAACACTGAAGCTTTCTTT
>.|.|TRBJ2-2|TRBV5-1
CASSAREFGTGELFF
TGCGCCAGCAGCGCACGGGAGTTTGGCACCGGGGAGCTGTTTTTT
>TRBD1|.|TRBJ1-1|TRBV19
CASSISDRARFTEAFF
TGTGCCAGTAGTATTTCCGACAGGGCAAGATTTACTGAAGCTTTCTTT
>.|.|TRBJ1-1|TRBV28
CASILAMNTEAFF
TGTGCCAGCATCCTAGCCATGAACACTGAAGCTTTCTTT
>.|.|TRBJ2-1|TRBV30
CAWSVGQGLVDEQFF
TGTGCCTGGAGTGTAGGTCAGGGATTGGTTGATGAGCAGTTCTTC
>TRBD2|.|TRBJ2-3|TRBV18
CASSQGGADTQYF
TGTGCCAGCTCACAGGGAGGGGCAGATACGCAGTATTTT
>.|.|TRBJ2-6|TRBV27
CASSLKGAGANVLTF
TGTGCCAGCAGTTTAAAGGGGGCTGGGGCCAACGTCCTGACTTTC
>.|few|TRBJ1-1|TRBV2
CASSVTGSTEAFF
TGTGCCAGCAGTGTAACGGGGAGCACTGAAGCTTTCTTT
>TRBD1|once|TRBJ2-7|TRBV10-1
CASSVGTGGHEQYF
TGCGCCAGCAGTGTTGGGACAGGGGGCCACGAGCAGTACTTC
>.|.|TRBJ2-2|TRBV5-1
CASSLSTRNTGELFF
TGCGCCAGCAGCCTGAGTACTAGAAACACCGGGGAGCTGTTTTTT
>TRBD1|.|TRBJ2-7|TRBV15
CATRGQSYEQYF
TGTGCCACCCGGGGACAGAGCTACGAGCAGTACTTC
>.|.|TRBJ2-3|TRBV29-1
CSVAVASHTDTQYF
TGCAGCGTTGCGGTAGCGAGCCACACAGATACGCAGTATTTT
>.|.|TRBJ2-3|TRBV29-1
CSAVLRRGGPGTDTQYF
TGCAGCGCCGTTCTCCGGAGAGGCGGGCCCGGCACAGATACGCAGTATTTT
>TRBD1|.|TRBJ2-2|TRBV10-1
CASSPTGQYLNFGDTGELFF
TGCGCCAGCAGTCCGACGGGACAGTACCTAAACTTTGGGGACACCGGGGAGCTGTTTTTT
>.|.|TRBJ1-2|TRBV4-2
CASSHRVGYGYTF
TGTGCCAGCAGCCACAGGGTTGGATATGGCTACACCTTC
>.|.|TRBJ1-3|TRBV6-5
CASSLQGKGNTIYF
TGTGCCAGCAGCCTACAGGGAAAAGGAAACACCATATATTTT
>.|.|TRBJ1-1|TRBV6-6
CASMDRANTEAFF
TGTGCCAGCATGGACAGAGCGAACACTGAAGCTTTCTTT
>.|.|TRBJ1-2|TRBV5-6
CASTIQEGMAGTF
TGTGCCAGCACAATTCAGGAAGGTATGGCGGGCACCTTC
>TRBD2|.|TRBJ2-7|TRBV10-3
CAIMRTSGGDEQYF
TGTGCCATCATGAGGACTAGCGGGGGAGACGAGCAGTACTTC
>TRBD2|.|TRBJ2-3|TRBV5-1
CASSKAGGPDTQYF
TGCGCCAGCAGTAAAGCGGGAGGGCCAGATACGCAGTATTTT
>TRBD2|.|TRBJ2-3|TRBV4-3
CASSQDLRGGSTDTQYF
TGCGCCAGCAGCCAAGACTTACGGGGGGGGAGCACAGATACGCAGTATTTT
>.|.|TRBJ2-7|TRBV7-2
CASTPFFDSNYEQYF
TGTGCCAGCACCCCGTTTTTCGACAGTAACTACGAGCAGTACTTC
>.|.|TRBJ1-2|TRBV6-5
CASSYLDSYYGYTF
TGTGCCAGCAGTTACCTCGACAGCTACTATGGCTACACCTTC
>.|.|TRBJ1-4|TRBV5-1
CASSALFRGERTNEKLFF
TGCGCCAGCAGCGCCCTATTCAGGGGTGAGAGGACTAATGAAAAACTGTTTTTT
>TRBD1|.|TRBJ1-6|TRBV5-1
CASSWGQDKSSPLHF
TGCGCCAGCAGCTGGGGACAGGACAAAAGCTCACCCCTCCACTTT
>.|.|TRBJ1-2|TRBV9
CASSVVGVGTNYGYTF
TGTGCCAGCAGCGTAGTAGGGGTGGGAACGAACTATGGCTACACCTTC
>TRBD1|.|TRBJ2-1|TRBV6-1
CASSDLNRGNEQFF
TGTGCCAGCAGTGACCTAAACAGGGGAAATGAGCAGTTCTTC